This TCR beta chain emerged from a study of regulatory T cells in long-lasting Graves disease. Arm-PCR of CDR3 regions with iRepertoire HTBI primers generated TCR beta libraries. TCRdb processed the multiplex PCR reads anew with MiXCR; each CDR3 protein has one entry. The repertoire holds over 650,000 distinct CDR3 sequences, with approximately 31% as singletons. Whole-study results and caveats: Relative to new patients (under 1,000), persistent patients exhibited greater sharing of public clonotypes (around 3,000). Persistent disease was associated with favored TRBV28 usage and with favored use of TRBJ1-2 and TRBJ2-5. Limited samples may have lowered accuracy.

Worth noting for this clonotype: What it binds is not known.

Noted time point: persistent/refractory GD, antithyroid drugs over 5 years with positive TRAb. PBMC-derived RNA was used for the TCR library. Patients met American Thyroid Association criteria for Graves' disease. V was clipped by 3 bases and J by 2 bases, with 13 bases between them. The CDR3 is made up of 15 amino acids. The sequenced sample was peripheral blood mononuclear cells (PBMCs), obtained when the disease was refractory, from a patient treated with antithyroid drugs. The chain couples TRBV12-3 or TRBV12-4 to TRBJ2-5; D possibly uses TRBD1 or TRBD2 (5 bases each). This receptor was taken from a female donor with Graves disease. CDR3 bases: TGTGCCAGCAGTTTCCGGGGCACAATACAAGAGACCCAGTACTTC. Translating it yields CASSFRGTIQETQYF.